The following is a TCR beta chain sequence with its context. These data belong to a study of blood T cell repertoires in COVID-19. About the research overall: Sources were T cells, B-cell-depleted T cells, or PBMCs; the material itself was cDNA or gDNA.

Germline CDR1 reads SGHRS; CDR2 reads YFSETQ. This CDR3 has 17 residues. V lost 4 bases, J lost 5 bases, and 22 bases lay in between. In the study's own analysis: Cell counts per sample came from amplifying reference gene primers. Profiled with immunoSEQ multiplex PCR; TCRdb holds only in-frame clones, not every one. V and J calls and clone size come straight from that table; D and trimming were deduced from the DNA. Of hundreds of thousands of clones in the sample, 70% to 85% were seen once. The sequence was obtained from an elderly man with acute or convalescent COVID-19. The J gene is TRBJ2-4, the V gene TRBV5-1; weak D call: TRBD1 (6 bases). The sample comprised peripheral blood. The DNA for the CDR3 is TGCGCCAGCAGCACTTTAGGGGCAGGGGCCCCTGAAAACATTCAGTACTTC. Translating gives CASSTLGAGAPENIQYF.